Below, 25 T cell receptor beta chains from the same sample are listed, as sequenced in a study of blood T cell repertoires in COVID-19. Sequencing used immunoSEQ multiplex PCR; TCRdb keeps in-frame clones, though not all of them. The sample has under 500,000 clones, about 85% seen once. The source material was PBMCs or T cells enriched from blood (not recorded which). These receptor sequences come from a young woman with acute COVID-19.

The J gene is TRBJ2-7, the V gene TRBV5-5; a possible D gene is TRBD1 (6 bases). The CDR3 is 16 amino acids. From germline, CDR1 is SGHKS and CDR2 YYEKEE (reference sequence). Trimming took off 0 bases at V and 3 bases at J, with 16 bases between the two ends. The CDR3 loop reads CASSLEYGTIFYEQYF. CDR3 DNA sequence: TGTGCCAGCAGCTTGGAATATGGGACAATCTTCTACGAGCAGTACTTC.

The chain couples TRBV4-1 to TRBJ1-2; no firm D call. This CDR3 is 16 amino acids long. V lost 0 bases and J lost 4, with 15 bases in between. Germline V gene lookup returns CDR1 MGHRA and CDR2 YSYEKL. The CDR3 reads CASSQEVAANRYGYTF. The CDR3 nucleotides read TGCGCCAGCAGCCAAGAAGTCGCCGCGAACCGCTATGGCTACACCTTC.

This chain links TRBV9 with TRBJ1-1; D perhaps matches TRBD1 (5 bases). Germline V gene data show CDR1 as SGDLS and CDR2 as YYNGEE. Trimming cost V 4 bases and J 1 base, with 8 bases left between them. The CDR3 is made up of 13 amino acids. The DNA for the CDR3 is TGTGCCAGCAGCTCAGGGCCGAACACTGAAGCTTTCTTT. Amino acids: CASSSGPNTEAFF.

The chain recombines TRBV7-9 with TRBJ1-2, with 9 bases fitting TRBD1. The CDR3 consists of 14 residues. V lost 5 bases to trimming and J lost 3 bases; unmatched junction nucleotides: 4. Germline V gene sequence: CDR1 SEHNR, CDR2 FQNEAQ (reference sequence). CDR3 protein: CASSRGQGDYGYTF. CDR3 in DNA: TGTGCCAGCAGCAGGGGACAGGGCGACTATGGCTACACCTTC.

The rearrangement uses TRBV10-3 and TRBJ2-1, with 10 nucleotides matching TRBD1. The V gene's germline CDR1 is ENHRY and CDR2 SYGVKD. V was clipped by 11 bases and J by 3 bases; unmatched bases: 7. The CDR3 extends over 14 amino acids. CDR3 protein: CAARGQGSYNEQFF. Here the CDR3 DNA reads TGTGCCGCCAGGGGACAGGGGAGCTACAATGAGCAGTTCTTC.

This chain uses TRBV28 with TRBJ2-5, with 11 bases fitting TRBD2. Germline V gene sequence: CDR1 MDHEN, CDR2 SYDVKM. The CDR3 has 14 residues. Unmatched junction bases numbered 8, after V lost 10 bases and J lost 4 bases. The CDR3 nucleotides read TGTGCCACCGAAGTAGCGGGAGGGCGAGAGACCCAGTACTTC. Translated: CATEVAGGRETQYF. Together with reference TRBV28 and TRBJ2-5, the CDR3 gives the full variable domain: DVKVTQSSRYLVKRTGEKVFLECVQDMDHENMFWYRQDPGLGLRLIYFSYDVKMKEKGDIPEGYSVSREKKERFSLILESASTNQTSMYLCATEVAGGRETQYFGPGTRLLVL.

V gene TRBV3-1 (or the pseudogene TRBV3-2) combines with J gene TRBJ2-1; D not resolved. The germline gives CDR1 LGHDT, CDR2 YNNKEL (reference sequence). Deletions cut 1 base from V and 10 bases from J, with 11 bases between. CDR3 length equals 13 residues. The CDR3 DNA follows: TGTGCCAGCAGCCAAGTAAGCCTTCGAGAGCAGTTCTTC. Amino acids: CASSQVSLREQFF.

The rearrangement links TRBV25-1 to TRBJ2-3; 12 bases line up with TRBD2. From germline, CDR1 is MGHDK and CDR2 SYGVNS. The CDR3 covers 14 residues. J lost 6 bases, V lost 6 bases, and 4 bases had no gene match. DNA for the CDR3: TGTGCCAGCAGCCTAGCGGGGGGGAAGGATACGCAGTATTTT. Its translation: CASSLAGGKDTQYF.

The chain links TRBV10-3 to TRBJ2-7; the match to TRBD2 covers 11 bases. Per the germline V gene, CDR1 is ENHRY and CDR2 is SYGVKD. The junction had 7 bases not matched to a gene; V was cut back by 5 bases and J by 4 bases. The length of the CDR3 is 15 residues. CDR3 DNA: TGTGCCATCAGTACACGGACTAGCGGGTCTTACGAGCAGTACTTC. The encoded protein is CAISTRTSGSYEQYF.

The chain recombines TRBV7-6 with TRBJ1-5; D gene uncertain. The germline V gene encodes CDR1 SGHVS and CDR2 FNYEAQ. Trimming cost V 4 bases and J 5 bases, with 15 bases left between them. CDR3 length: 15 residues. The CDR3 here is CASSSAGRSDQPQHF. In DNA, the CDR3 is TGTGCCAGCAGCTCAGCGGGGAGGAGCGATCAGCCCCAGCATTTT.

The CDR3 here is CASSYGAGVAEQYF. DNA for the CDR3: TGTGCCAGCAGTTACGGTGCAGGGGTGGCCGAGCAGTACTTC. The chain couples TRBV6-2 or TRBV6-3 to TRBJ2-7; D might be TRBD1 (6 bases). The ends were cut back, 2 bases at V and 6 bases at J, with 14 bases in the middle. CDR3 size: 14 residues. The germline V gene has CDR1 MNHEY and CDR2 SVGEGT.

The chain has TRBV11-3 and TRBJ1-1, with D uncertain. The V gene's germline CDR1 is SGHNT and CDR2 YENEEA. V shed 5 bases and J shed 1 base, with 8 bases lying between them. The CDR3 runs 13 residues. The CDR3 region has the DNA TGTGCCAGCAGCCTGCGGAGGAACACTGAAGCTTTCTTT. It is translated as CASSLRRNTEAFF.

The rearrangement joins TRBV15 to TRBJ2-2, with TRBD1 identical over 9 bases. Germline V gene data show CDR1 as LNHNV and CDR2 as YYDKDF (reference sequence). The CDR3 consists of 17 residues. Germline trimming cut 2 bases from V and 2 bases from J; bases unmatched to any gene: 6. The CDR3 spells CATSRLGTGLNTGELFF. The CDR3 DNA reads TGTGCCACCAGCAGACTCGGGACAGGGCTCAACACCGGGGAGCTGTTTTTT.

V usage is TRBV5-1 and J usage is TRBJ1-5, with TRBD1 identical over 8 bases. The germline CDR1 and CDR2 sequences are SGHRS and YFSETQ. CDR3 length equals 18 residues. The trim removed 4 bases at V and 3 bases at J, leaving 15 bases unmatched. The CDR3 DNA reads as TGCGCCAGCAGCGCAAGCCCCTTGGACAGGGTAAACAATCAGCCCCAGCATTTT. This translates into CASSASPLDRVNNQPQHF. Combining the CDR3 with reference TRBV5-1 and TRBJ1-5 gives the whole variable domain KAGVTQTPRYLIKTRGQQVTLSCSPISGHRSVSWYQQTPGQGLQFLFEYFSETQRNKGNFPGRFSGRQFSNSRSEMNVSTLELGDSALYLCASSASPLDRVNNQPQHFGDGTRLSIL.

The genes are TRBV2 and TRBJ1-1; the match to TRBD1 covers 10 bases. The germline V gene has CDR1 SNHLY and CDR2 FYNNEI. The CDR3 has 14 residues. Germline trimming cut 7 bases from V and 4 bases from J; bases unmatched to any gene: 6. The CDR3 DNA reads as TGTGCCAGCATCCCGGGACAGGGGCCCACTGAAGCTTTCTTT. This encodes CASIPGQGPTEAFF.

The sample holds one count of this clone. The J gene is TRBJ2-7, the V gene TRBV2, with 8 bases lining up with TRBD1. V was clipped by 7 bases and J by 7 bases; unmatched bases: 9. Per the germline V gene, CDR1 is SNHLY and CDR2 is FYNNEI. The CDR3 has 13 residues. CDR3 nucleotide sequence: TGTGCCAGCAAGACAGGGGAGTTGGGGGAGCAGTACTTC. This codes for CASKTGELGEQYF.

This clone was counted only a few times. This rearrangement joins TRBV4-3 to TRBJ2-1; D is perhaps TRBD2 (5 bases). V lost 0 bases to trimming and J lost 2 bases, with 14 bases between them. Germline values: CDR1 LGHNA, CDR2 YSLEER. The CDR3 is 17 residues long. The CDR3 is CASSQESAGDPYNEQFF. In nucleotides, the CDR3 is TGCGCCAGCAGCCAAGAGTCGGCGGGCGACCCCTACAATGAGCAGTTCTTC.

This clone was seen more than once but under ten times. The chain links TRBV25-1 to TRBJ2-7; 7 bases match TRBD1. Germline V gene lookup returns CDR1 MGHDK and CDR2 SYGVNS. Trimming took 2 bases from V and 6 from J; bases not matched to a gene: 10. CDR3 length: 15 residues. CDR3 nucleotides: TGTGCCAGCAGTGAACTCGGACAGGTAGGCTCCGAGCAGTACTTC. This sequence encodes CASSELGQVGSEQYF.

This chain connects TRBV29-1 to TRBJ1-2; unclear D gene. V was cut by 5 bases and J by 6 bases, with 10 bases left in between. This CDR3 region has 11 residues. Germline V gene lookup returns CDR1 SQVTM and CDR2 ANQGSEA. The CDR3 DNA reads TGCAGCGTTTTACAAAGAAATGGCTACACCTTC. This translates into CSVLQRNGYTF.

The chain links TRBV18 to TRBJ1-1; 9 bases fit TRBD1. The V gene's germline CDR1 is KGHSH and CDR2 LQKENI. The CDR3 is 16 residues long. The J segment lost 4 bases and the V segment lost 8 bases, leaving 14 bases of the junction unmatched. CDR3 sequence (DNA): TGTGCCAGCACTCCATATCTTCCGGGACAGGGCACTGAAGCTTTCTTT. It yields the protein CASTPYLPGQGTEAFF.

CDR3 in DNA: TGTGCCAGCAGATTCGACAGGGCCTCTTACAATGAGCAGTTCTTC. Amino acid sequence: CASRFDRASYNEQFF. V and J are TRBV7-3 and TRBJ2-1, with 7 bases aligning to TRBD1. There are 15 residues in the CDR3. The V segment lost 6 bases and the J segment 4 bases; nucleotides outside the gene matches: 9. Germline CDR1 SGHTA, CDR2 FQGTGA.

This chain joins TRBV10-3 and TRBJ2-1; 7 bases align to TRBD1. The J segment lost 2 bases and the V segment lost 2 bases, leaving 6 bases of the junction unmatched. The CDR3 covers 16 residues. In germline, CDR1 is ENHRY, CDR2 SYGVKD. In DNA form, the CDR3 reads TGTGCCATCAGTGAGAGTGAAGGGGGCCCCTACAATGAGCAGTTCTTC. Amino acids: CAISESEGGPYNEQFF.

This clone has only a few counts. V is TRBV7-9 and J is TRBJ1-2; 9 bases line up with TRBD1. The CDR3 consists of 14 residues. Germline V gene data show CDR1 as SEHNR and CDR2 as FQNEAQ (reference sequence). Trimming at V came to 5 bases and at J to 3 bases, leaving 4 bases not matched to a gene. DNA for the CDR3: TGTGCCAGCAGCCGGGGGGACAGGGACTATGGCTACACCTTC. Its translation: CASSRGDRDYGYTF.

The rearrangement joins TRBV29-1 to TRBJ1-2, with D tentatively TRBD1 (5 bases). CDR3 length: 12 amino acids. V lost 6 bases and J lost 8, with 16 bases in between. Germline CDR1 is SQVTM and CDR2 is ANQGSEA. DNA of the CDR3: TGCAGCGTGCTACCCGACAGATCGGGCTACACCTTC. Its protein is CSVLPDRSGYTF.

The rearrangement links TRBV3-1 (or the pseudogene TRBV3-2) to TRBJ1-4; D is unclear. Trimming pared 0 bases from V and 4 bases from J, leaving 12 bases between. Germline CDR1 reads LGHDT; CDR2 reads YNNKEL (reference sequence). The CDR3 sequence is 16 residues long. CDR3 region: CASSQEVQFLNEKLFF. The CDR3 nucleotides are TGTGCCAGCAGCCAAGAAGTGCAGTTCCTTAATGAAAAACTGTTTTTT.